Listed below are T cell receptor beta chains from one sample, sequenced in a study of T cell responses to AZD1222 COVID-19 vaccine. Repertoires were generated with immunoSEQ multiplex PCR, while TCRdb's copy carries only in-frame clones and drops some. The sample consists of roughly 150,000 clones, less than 95% of them appearing once. The sequenced sample was peripheral blood, obtained on day 0 of AZD1222 vaccination. The receptors stem from an adult in good health. The CDR3 runs from the conserved cysteine through the conserved F or W. The D gene is left open where the match is weak. Clone size, where shown, is once, few, many, or a class for clones that have expanded.

d_gene	v_gene	j_gene	abundance	CDR3aa	CDR3nt
.	TRBV2	TRBJ2-2	.	CASSTGAFTGELFF	TGTGCCAGCAGTACGGGGGCTTTCACCGGGGAGCTGTTTTTT
TRBD1	TRBV19	TRBJ2-7	.	CASSIGTGVRYEQYF	TGTGCCAGTAGTATAGGGACAGGGGTGAGGTACGAGCAGTACTTC
.	TRBV7-2	TRBJ2-5	.	CASSPTSASETQYF	TGTGCCAGCAGCCCGACTAGTGCTTCGGAGACCCAGTACTTC
TRBD1	TRBV2	TRBJ1-2	once	CASSEISTGIGGYTF	TGTGCCAGCAGTGAAATCTCGACAGGGATCGGTGGCTACACCTTC
.	TRBV27	TRBJ1-4	medium-sized	CASSLSGTYNEKLFF	TGTGCCAGCAGTCTCTCCGGGACATATAATGAAAAACTGTTTTTT
.	TRBV29-1	TRBJ1-2	.	CSARGGYGYTF	TGCAGCGCGAGGGGTGGGTATGGCTACACCTTC
TRBD2	TRBV5-1	TRBJ2-1	.	CASSSRGPGGDSYNEQFF	TGCGCCAGCTCTTCTCGGGGCCCCGGGGGGGATTCCTACAATGAGCAGTTCTTC
.	TRBV19	TRBJ1-1	.	CASSPVGQAPFQVRENTEAFF	TGTGCCAGTAGTCCAGTTGGGCAGGCCCCATTTCAAGTCCGGGAGAACACTGAAGCTTTCTTT
.	TRBV6-2/TRBV6-3	TRBJ2-1	once	CASSRPQGNEQFF	TGTGCCAGCAGTCGGCCTCAGGGTAATGAGCAGTTCTTC
TRBD1	TRBV5-1	TRBJ1-4	.	CASSQTGANEKLFF	TGCGCCAGCAGCCAGACAGGGGCGAATGAAAAACTGTTTTTT
.	TRBV5-6	TRBJ1-2	.	CASHSGRFYGYTF	TGTGCCAGCCACAGCGGCCGTTTCTATGGCTACACCTTC
TRBD2	TRBV12-3/TRBV12-4	TRBJ2-1	.	CASSQGLAGWFF	TGTGCCAGCAGTCAGGGACTAGCGGGGTGGTTCTTC
TRBD1	TRBV29-1	TRBJ2-1	.	CSVPGQDPYTLSYNEQFF	TGCAGCGTCCCCGGACAGGACCCATACACTCTTTCCTACAATGAGCAGTTCTTC
TRBD1	TRBV3-1/TRBV3-2	TRBJ2-7	.	CASSQDHRWGQRTVSYEQYF	TGTGCCAGCAGCCAAGATCACCGTTGGGGACAGAGGACAGTCTCCTACGAGCAGTACTTC
.	TRBV25-1	TRBJ1-2	.	CASSGTGGALFDYGYTF	TGTGCCAGCAGTGGAACAGGCGGGGCCTTATTTGACTATGGCTACACCTTC
.	TRBV6-2/TRBV6-3	TRBJ2-7	.	CASSYSPKGNEQYF	TGTGCCAGCAGTTACTCCCCTAAGGGGAACGAGCAGTACTTC
.	TRBV5-1	TRBJ1-2	.	CASSLVARTGGYTF	TGCGCCAGCAGCTTGGTGGCCAGGACGGGTGGCTACACCTTC
.	TRBV28	TRBJ2-7	.	CASSLGNSYEQYF	TGTGCCAGCAGTTTGGGCAACTCCTACGAGCAGTACTTC
.	TRBV25-1	TRBJ1-2	once	CASSDTNYGYTF	TGTGCCAGCAGTGACACTAACTATGGCTACACCTTC
.	TRBV28	TRBJ1-2	.	CASSTGLGYGYTF	TGTGCCAGCAGTACCGGACTGGGCTATGGCTACACCTTC